This T cell receptor (beta chain) appears in the sequencing data of a study of T cells after yellow fever vaccination. About this clonotype: The antigen is not known.

A universal primer site and UMIs were added as TCR cDNA was made by 5'RACE template switching. TCRdb ran MiXCR on the 5' RACE reads and lists one entry per CDR3 protein. There are a few hundred thousand distinct CDR3 sequences in the sample; under 20% occur only once, and about 18% lies in the top ten. Trimming took 2 bases from V and 7 from J; bases not matched to a gene: 6. The CDR3 is made up of 15 amino acids. Per the germline V gene, CDR1 is MDHEN and CDR2 is SYDVKM. Study-wide findings and caveats: Some clonotypes were seen in both the CD4 and the CD8 compartments. These made up a small share and likely arose from convergent recombination. Contamination by abundant bulk-population clonotypes could be present in FACS-sorted repertoires. The secondary response was weaker, and its peak arrived faster, on day 5 versus 15.

This chain links TRBV28 with TRBJ1-5; the match to TRBD1 covers 9 bases. The material was PBMCs, obtained before the yellow fever booster vaccination. This TCR came from a man between 18 and 29 years old who received the YFV17D yellow fever vaccine. The CDR3 sequence is CASSLVQGANQPQHF. In nucleotides, the CDR3 is TGTGCCAGCAGTTTAGTACAGGGGGCAAACCAGCCCCAGCATTTT.